What follows describes a single T cell receptor beta chain. These data are taken from a study of T cells expressing NK-cell markers. The CDR3 runs to 17 residues. Looked up from germline, CDR1 is DFQATT and CDR2 is SNEGSKA (reference sequence). Reanalyzing the 5' RACE reads, TCRdb keeps one entry per CDR3 protein, without DNA. Its listing shows about 430,000 distinct CDR3 sequences. The material sequenced was blood T cells: a sorted CD56 or NKG2C T cell subset, CD4+ or CD8+ T cells, or bulk PBMC T cells (not recorded which). The gene calls are TRBV20-1 and TRBJ2-3; TCRdb lists TRBD2, though no DNA is available to test this call. The receptor comes from a woman between 50 and 59 years old in good health. This chain's CDR3 is CSADVEGPGLFSDTQYF.